This paragraph reports one T cell receptor (beta chain). Produced via immunoSEQ multiplex PCR; TCRdb's table is partial and in-frame only. The data contain about 180,000 clones, just over 85% of them singletons. The CDR3 covers 16 residues. CDR1 is MDHEN, CDR2 SYDVKM, per germline. V lost 6 bases, J lost 6 bases, and 17 bases stayed unmatched. The source of the sample is a study of T cell responses to AZD1222 COVID-19 vaccine. Overall study: Pooling was applied to second doses at about 4 or about 12 weeks.

This sequence joins TRBV28 and TRBJ2-7; 7 bases are shared with TRBD1. This receptor was identified in an adult in good health. Sequenced here: peripheral blood, sampled on day 0 of AZD1222 vaccination. The CDR3 protein is CASSPLVQGTFSEQYF. CDR3 DNA: TGTGCCAGCAGCCCTTTGGTACAGGGGACATTTTCCGAGCAGTACTTC.